This entry concerns a single T cell receptor beta chain. Time point meaning: sample taken at primary tumor resection. This sample stems from a study of spatial heterogeneity in lung cancer. Study at large: Alpha-chain sequences were consistently detected less often than beta-chain sequences.

This CDR3 has 14 residues. With 4 bases removed from V and 1 base from J, the gap between germline ends came to 10 bases. Germline values: CDR1 MNHEY, CDR2 SVGEGT. Every molecule of TCR cDNA had its own unique molecular identifier. TCRdb itself ran the 5' RACE reads through MiXCR, one entry per CDR3 protein. The repertoire holds some 80,000 distinct CDR3 sequences, around 7.8% seen once, with approximately 6.3% in the top ten. The chain is built from TRBV6-2 or TRBV6-3 and TRBJ1-1; no clear D gene. The specimen was PBMCs, collected at surgery. The origin of this receptor is a male donor with early-stage non-small cell lung cancer. CDR3 sequence: CASSFSGENTEAFF. Written as DNA, the CDR3 is TGTGCCAGCAGTTTCTCCGGGGAGAACACTGAAGCTTTCTTT.